This TCR beta chain is from a study of T cells in Graves' hyperthyroidism and ophthalmopathy. On the study more broadly: Sampling of peripheral blood happened at initial diagnosis, prior to any treatment.

RNA transcripts were the template for amplifying TCR beta CDR3 regions. HTBI primers were employed in a first-round RT-PCR of the TCR CDR3. TCRdb recomputed calls from the multiplex PCR reads with MiXCR, one row per CDR3 protein. The profile shows more than 300,000 distinct CDR3 sequences, less than 20% of them singletons. Germline CDR1 is MNHGY and CDR2 is SVAAGI. CDR3 length equals 16 residues. V shed 3 bases, J shed 4 bases, and the junction held 9 bases outside the gene matches. It was 10 ml of fresh peripheral blood that supplied the PBMCs. A single count supports this clonotype. The chain carries TRBV6-9 and TRBJ1-5, with 7 bases matching TRBD1. The source is a man in his late teens or twenties with Graves' ophthalmopathy. The material sequenced was blood. The CDR3 nucleotides are TGTGCCAGCAGTTACTTCCCGACAGGGACGAATCAGCCCCAGCATTTT. Translating gives CASSYFPTGTNQPQHF.